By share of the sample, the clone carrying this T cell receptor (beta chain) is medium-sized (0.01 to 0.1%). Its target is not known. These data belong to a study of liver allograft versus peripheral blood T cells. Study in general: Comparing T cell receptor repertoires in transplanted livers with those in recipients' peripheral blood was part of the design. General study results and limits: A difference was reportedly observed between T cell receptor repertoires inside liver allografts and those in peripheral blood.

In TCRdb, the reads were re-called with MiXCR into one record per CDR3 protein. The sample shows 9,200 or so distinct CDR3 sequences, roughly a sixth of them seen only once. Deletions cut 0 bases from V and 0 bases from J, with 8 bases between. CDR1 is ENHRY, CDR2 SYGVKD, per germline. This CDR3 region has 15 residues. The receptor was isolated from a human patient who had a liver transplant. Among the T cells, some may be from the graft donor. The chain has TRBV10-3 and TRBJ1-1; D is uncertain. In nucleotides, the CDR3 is TGTGCCATCAGTGAGTCGGGAGGGCTGAACACTGAAGCTTTCTTT. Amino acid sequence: CAISESGGLNTEAFF.